This T cell receptor (beta chain) was sequenced during a study of blood T cell repertoires in COVID-19. Clones were read by immunoSEQ multiplex PCR, and TCRdb kept only the in-frame ones, dropping some. This table has nearly 200,000 clones, approximately 84% appearing once. Germline CDR1 ENHRY, CDR2 SYGVKD. J was trimmed by 7 bases and V by 8 bases; bases with no gene match: 13. This CDR3 spans 16 amino acids. Sequenced input: peripheral blood. The rearrangement uses TRBV10-3 and TRBJ2-1; 11 positions match TRBD2. The sequence was obtained from a woman aged 65 to 85 with active or convalescent COVID-19. The CDR3 sequence is CAIGASGRLRGNEQFF. CDR3 in DNA: TGTGCCATCGGGGCTAGCGGGAGGCTTAGGGGGAATGAGCAGTTCTTC.